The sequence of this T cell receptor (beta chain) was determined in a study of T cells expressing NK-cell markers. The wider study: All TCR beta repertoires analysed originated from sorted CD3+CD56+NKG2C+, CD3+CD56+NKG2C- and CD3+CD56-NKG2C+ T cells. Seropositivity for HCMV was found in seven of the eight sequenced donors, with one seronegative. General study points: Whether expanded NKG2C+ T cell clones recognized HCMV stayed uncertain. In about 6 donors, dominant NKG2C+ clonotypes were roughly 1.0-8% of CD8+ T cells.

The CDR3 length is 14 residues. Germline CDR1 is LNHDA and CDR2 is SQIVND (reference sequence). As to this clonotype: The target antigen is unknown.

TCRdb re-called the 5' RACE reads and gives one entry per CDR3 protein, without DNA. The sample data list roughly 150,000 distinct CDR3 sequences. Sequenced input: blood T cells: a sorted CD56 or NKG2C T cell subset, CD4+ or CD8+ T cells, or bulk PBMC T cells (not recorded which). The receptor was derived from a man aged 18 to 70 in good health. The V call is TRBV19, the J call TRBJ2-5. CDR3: CASSIYGVQETQYF.